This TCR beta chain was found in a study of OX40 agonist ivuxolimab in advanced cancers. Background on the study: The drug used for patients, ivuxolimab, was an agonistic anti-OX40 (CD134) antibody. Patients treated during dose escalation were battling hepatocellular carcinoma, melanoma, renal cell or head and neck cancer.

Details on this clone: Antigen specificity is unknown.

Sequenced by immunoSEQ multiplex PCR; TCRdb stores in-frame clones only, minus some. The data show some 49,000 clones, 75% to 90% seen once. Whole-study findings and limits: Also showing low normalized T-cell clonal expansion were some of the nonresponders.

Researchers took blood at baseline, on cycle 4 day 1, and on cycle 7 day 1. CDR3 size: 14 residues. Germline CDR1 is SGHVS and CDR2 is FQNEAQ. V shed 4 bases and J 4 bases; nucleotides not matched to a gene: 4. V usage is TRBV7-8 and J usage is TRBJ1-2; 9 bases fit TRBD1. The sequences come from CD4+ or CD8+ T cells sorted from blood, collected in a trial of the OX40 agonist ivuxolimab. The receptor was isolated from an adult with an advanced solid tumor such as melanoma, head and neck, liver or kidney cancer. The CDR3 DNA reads TGTGCCAGCAGCTACGGACAGGGGCCCTATGGCTACACCTTC. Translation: CASSYGQGPYGYTF.